This T cell receptor (beta chain) came from a study of technical replicates of blood from four donors. Profiled with immunoSEQ multiplex PCR; TCRdb holds only in-frame clones, not every one. The table lists 80,000 to 95,000 clones, approximately 93% of them singletons. J gave up 0 bases and V 8 bases, and 10 bases lay outside the gene matches. The CDR3 is 15 amino acids. The germline V gene encodes CDR1 SNHLY and CDR2 FYNNEI. V gene TRBV2 combines with J gene TRBJ2-7, with 7 bases identical to TRBD1. The receptor's source is a human donor in good health. Sequenced material: T cells isolated from PBMCs. CDR3 in amino acids: CASRGDRASSYEQYF. The DNA of the CDR3 is TGTGCCAGCCGAGGAGACAGGGCTAGCTCCTACGAGCAGTACTTC.